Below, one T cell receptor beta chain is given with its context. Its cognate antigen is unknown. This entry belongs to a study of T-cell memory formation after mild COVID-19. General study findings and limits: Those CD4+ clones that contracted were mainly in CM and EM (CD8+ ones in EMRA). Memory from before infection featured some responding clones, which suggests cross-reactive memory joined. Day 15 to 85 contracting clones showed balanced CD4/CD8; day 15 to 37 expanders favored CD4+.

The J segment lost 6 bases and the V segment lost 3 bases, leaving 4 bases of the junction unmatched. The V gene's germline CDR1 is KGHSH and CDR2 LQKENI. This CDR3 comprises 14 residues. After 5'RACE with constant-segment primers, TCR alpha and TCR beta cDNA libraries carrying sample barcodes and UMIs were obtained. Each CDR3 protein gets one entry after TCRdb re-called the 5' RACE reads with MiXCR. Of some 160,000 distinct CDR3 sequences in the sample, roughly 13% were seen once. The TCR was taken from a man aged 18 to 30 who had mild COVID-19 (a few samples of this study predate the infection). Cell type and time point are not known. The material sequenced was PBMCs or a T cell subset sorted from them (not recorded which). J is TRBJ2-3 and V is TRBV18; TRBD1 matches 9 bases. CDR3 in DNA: TGTGCCAGCTCACCCCGGACAGGGGTCGATACGCAGTATTTT. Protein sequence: CASSPRTGVDTQYF.